The 20 T cell receptor beta chains in this list originate from one sample, sequenced in a study of blood T cell repertoires in COVID-19. Only in-frame clones appear in the TCRdb table, and some are missing; sequencing was by immunoSEQ multiplex PCR. Of a few hundred thousand clones in the sample, roughly four fifths were seen once. Material: PBMCs or T cells enriched from blood (not recorded which). Source of these receptors: a woman in her 40s with acute COVID-19.

This chain connects TRBV2 to TRBJ2-7; 9 nucleotides match TRBD2. The CDR3 is 16 residues long. V dropped 11 bases and J dropped 5; count of bases not matched to a gene: 19. Germline V lookup: CDR1 SNHLY, CDR2 FYNNEI. CDR3 protein: CAGRGAGGTFDHEQYF. DNA of the CDR3: TGTGCCGGCCGGGGAGCGGGAGGAACCTTCGACCACGAGCAGTACTTC.

The rearrangement uses TRBV5-6 and TRBJ2-7; 9 bases agree with TRBD1. The CDR3 has 17 residues. V dropped 2 bases and J dropped 5; count of bases not matched to a gene: 14. Germline V CDR1 and CDR2: SGHDT, YYEEEE. This CDR3 reads CASSFYRTGTGTNEQYF. The CDR3 nucleotides are TGTGCCAGCAGCTTTTATAGGACCGGGACAGGGACCAACGAGCAGTACTTC.

This CDR3 is CASSLPGTDTQYF. As DNA, the CDR3 is TGTGCCAGCAGTTTGCCGGGGACAGATACGCAGTATTTT. The chain carries TRBV28 and TRBJ2-3, with D maybe TRBD2 (5 bases). Germline CDR1 and CDR2: MDHEN and SYDVKM. Trimming took off 3 bases at V and 3 bases at J, with 7 bases between the two ends. The CDR3 runs 13 residues.

V and J are TRBV6-5 and TRBJ2-7; a possible D gene is TRBD2 (6 bases). The V and J ends lost 6 bases and 2 bases respectively, with 14 bases between them. Germline CDR1 reads MNHEY; CDR2 reads SVGAGI. The CDR3 loop spans 14 amino acids. CDR3 bases: TGTGCCAGCAGGAACAACGGGGGTACCTACGAGCAGTACTTC. Amino acids: CASRNNGGTYEQYF.

This chain connects TRBV6-1 to TRBJ1-6; unclear D gene. From germline, CDR1 is MNHNS and CDR2 SASEGT. Trimming took 1 base from V and 7 from J, leaving 11 bases between them. This CDR3 is 15 amino acids long. The CDR3 nucleotides are TGTGCCAGCAGTGAAGAGGCAGAACTAAATTCACCCCTCCACTTT. Amino acids: CASSEEAELNSPLHF.

This clone was detected only a few times. Within the sample, other DNA sequences also encode this same CDR3. This rearrangement joins TRBV2 to TRBJ1-2; D perhaps matches TRBD1 (6 bases). V was clipped by 2 bases and J by 4 bases, with 8 bases between them. Germline CDR1 is SNHLY and CDR2 is FYNNEI. This CDR3 region has 13 residues. The CDR3 DNA follows: TGTGCCAGCAGTGAAAGACAGGTCTATGGCTACACCTTC. As protein: CASSERQVYGYTF.

This clone turned up a few times. V gene TRBV19 combines with J gene TRBJ1-5; tentative D call: TRBD1 (5 bases). V lost 5 bases and J lost 0, with 11 bases in between. CDR3 length equals 15 residues. Per germline, CDR1 LNHDA and CDR2 SQIVND (reference sequence). CDR3: CASSAGIDSNQPQHF. DNA for the CDR3: TGTGCCAGTAGTGCAGGGATAGATAGCAATCAGCCCCAGCATTTT.

This sequence joins TRBV23-1 and TRBJ2-2, with 10 bases that match TRBD1. TRBV23-1 is assigned to the ORF class and has an uncertain function. Trimming at V came to 2 bases and at J to 3 bases, leaving 12 bases not matched to a gene. This CDR3 has 19 residues. The CDR3 region is CASSQVGTGDSFDTGELFF. CDR3 nucleotide sequence: TGCGCCAGCAGTCAAGTGGGGACAGGGGACTCTTTTGACACCGGGGAGCTGTTTTTT.

V and J are TRBV7-9 and TRBJ2-3; D is ambiguous. Between the trimmed V and J ends, which lost 2 bases and 10 bases, there was a span of 16 bases. The CDR3 totals 14 residues. CDR1 SEHNR and CDR2 FQNEAQ come from the germline V gene (reference sequence). The CDR3 nucleotides are TGTGCCAGCAGCTTAAATCAAGAGCTAGAGGCGCAGTATTTT. Translation: CASSLNQELEAQYF.

The chain couples TRBV2 to TRBJ1-4, with 9 positions matching TRBD1. Trimming cost V 11 bases and J 7 bases; bases outside gene matches: 8. CDR3 size: 13 residues. CDR1 is SNHLY, CDR2 FYNNEI, per germline. DNA of the CDR3: TGTGCCGGATTAGACAGGGGGTCTGAAAAACTGTTTTTT. Its protein product is CAGLDRGSEKLFF.

V usage is TRBV28 and J usage is TRBJ2-2; D possibly corresponds to TRBD1 (5 bases). Germline V gene sequence: CDR1 MDHEN, CDR2 SYDVKM. The CDR3 has 16 residues. V was cut by 5 bases and J by 2 bases, with 15 bases left in between. CDR3 in amino acids: CASSPGHILNTGELFF. CDR3 in DNA: TGTGCCAGCAGTCCTGGACATATTCTTAACACCGGGGAGCTGTTTTTT.

This clone was picked up one time. Germline and junction disagree at one end, which may indicate a read error. This same CDR3 is encoded by further DNA sequences in the sample. The chain links TRBV11-2 to TRBJ2-2, with D perhaps matching TRBD2 (6 bases). Per germline, CDR1 SGHAT and CDR2 FQNNGV. CDR3 length: 17 amino acids. CDR3 sequence (DNA): TGTGCCAGCAGCTTAAGCCCAACTAGCCAGAACACCGGAGAGCTGTTTTTT. This codes for CASSLSPTSQNTGELFF.

The chain employs TRBV19 and TRBJ1-1, with unresolved D. Per germline, CDR1 LNHDA and CDR2 SQIVND (reference sequence). The CDR3 runs 13 residues. V was cut by 3 bases and J by 6 bases, with 11 bases left in between. CDR3 nucleotides: TGTGCCAGTAGTATCACTACGGGTCCTGAAGCTTTCTTT. Protein: CASSITTGPEAFF.

The rearrangement joins TRBV9 to TRBJ2-7; D is unclear. The CDR3 spans 14 residues. Germline V gene sequence: CDR1 SGDLS, CDR2 YYNGEE. The V end lost 0 bases, the J end lost 2 bases, and 9 bases lay between the germline ends. The chain's CDR3 is CASSVGTIAYEQYF. The CDR3 nucleotides read TGTGCCAGCAGCGTAGGTACTATTGCCTACGAGCAGTACTTC. The full variable domain, rest sourced from reference TRBV9 and TRBJ2-7, is DSGVTQTPKHLITATGQRVTLRCSPRSGDLSVYWYQQSLDQGLQFLIQYYNGEERAKGNILERFSAQQFPDLHSELNLSSLELGDSALYFCASSVGTIAYEQYFGPGTRLTVT.

The CDR3 loop is CASTAIPGHKASEAFF. DNA for the CDR3: TGTGCCAGCACGGCGATACCGGGACACAAAGCGTCTGAAGCTTTCTTT. The chain employs TRBV28 and TRBJ1-1, with D perhaps matching TRBD1 (6 bases). CDR3 size: 16 residues. Trimming stripped 7 bases from V and 6 bases from J, with 24 bases between. The germline V gene encodes CDR1 MDHEN and CDR2 SYDVKM.

The rearrangement joins TRBV29-1 to TRBJ2-5, with TRBD1 matching 9 bases. With 6 bases clipped from V and 7 bases from J, the junction kept 15 bases outside the gene matches. Germline CDR1 SQVTM, CDR2 ANQGSEA. The CDR3 runs to 15 residues. CDR3 DNA sequence: TGCAGCGTCGATAAAACAGGGGGCGCCGGGGGGACCCAGTACTTC. It yields the protein CSVDKTGGAGGTQYF.

Only a few counts were recorded for this clone. V is TRBV27 and J is TRBJ2-7; weak D call: TRBD1 (6 bases). The V gene lost 7 bases and the J gene lost 6 bases, with 19 bases spanning the gap. Looked up from germline, CDR1 is MNHEY and CDR2 is SMNVEV (reference sequence). This CDR3 comprises 14 residues. This CDR3 is CASTIAVGALEQYF. The CDR3 coding sequence is TGTGCCAGCACGATTGCTGTGGGGGCCCTCGAGCAGTACTTC.

This sequence joins TRBV19 and TRBJ2-3, with TRBD2 matching over 9 bases. With V trimmed by 4 bases and J by 4 bases, 9 bases remained unmatched. The V gene's germline CDR1 is LNHDA and CDR2 SQIVND (reference sequence). This CDR3 spans 16 amino acids. Here the CDR3 reads CASSSRGREGADTQYF. The CDR3 DNA is TGTGCCAGTAGTAGCCGGGGGCGGGAGGGCGCAGATACGCAGTATTTT.

The chain links TRBV27 to TRBJ2-3; D is ambiguous. The CDR3 runs 13 residues. V lost 1 base and J lost 5, with 7 bases in between. The germline gives CDR1 MNHEY, CDR2 SMNVEV (reference sequence). CDR3 nucleotides: TGTGCCAGCAGTTTATGGGCCAGAGATACGCAGTATTTT. Translated, it gives CASSLWARDTQYF.

This chain uses TRBV5-1 with TRBJ2-1, with a weak D call TRBD2 (6 bases). Trimming took 0 bases from V and 3 from J, leaving 10 bases between them. Germline V gene data show CDR1 as SGHRS and CDR2 as YFSETQ. This CDR3 is 15 amino acids long. The CDR3 reads CASSLGGVGYNEQFF. In nucleotides, the CDR3 is TGCGCCAGCAGCTTGGGCGGGGTGGGCTACAATGAGCAGTTCTTC.